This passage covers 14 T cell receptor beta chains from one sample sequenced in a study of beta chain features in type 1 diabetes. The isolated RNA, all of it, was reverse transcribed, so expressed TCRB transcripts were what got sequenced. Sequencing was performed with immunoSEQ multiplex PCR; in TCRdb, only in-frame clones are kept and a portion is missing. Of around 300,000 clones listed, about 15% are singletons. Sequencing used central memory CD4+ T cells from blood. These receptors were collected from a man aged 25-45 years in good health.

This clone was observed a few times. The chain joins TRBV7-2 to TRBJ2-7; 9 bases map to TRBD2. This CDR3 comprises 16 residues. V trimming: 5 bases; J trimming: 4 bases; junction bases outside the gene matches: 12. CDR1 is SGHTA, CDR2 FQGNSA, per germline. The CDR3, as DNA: TGTGCCAGCAGCCGCGGGGTGGCTAGCGGGGTTTACGAGCAGTACTTC. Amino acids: CASSRGVASGVYEQYF.

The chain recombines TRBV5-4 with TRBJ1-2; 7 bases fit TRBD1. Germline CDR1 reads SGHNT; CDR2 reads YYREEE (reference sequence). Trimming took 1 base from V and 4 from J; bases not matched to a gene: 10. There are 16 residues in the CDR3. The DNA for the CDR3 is TGTGCCAGCAGCTTGAGAATTCGCGCAGGGGGCTATGGCTACACCTTC. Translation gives CASSLRIRAGGYGYTF.

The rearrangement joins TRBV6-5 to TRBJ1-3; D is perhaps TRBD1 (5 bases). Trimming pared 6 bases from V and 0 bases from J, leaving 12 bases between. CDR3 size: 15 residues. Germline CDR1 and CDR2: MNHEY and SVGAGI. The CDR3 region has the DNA TGTGCCAGCAGCCGCGACAGTGACTCTGGAAACACCATATATTTT. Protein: CASSRDSDSGNTIYF.

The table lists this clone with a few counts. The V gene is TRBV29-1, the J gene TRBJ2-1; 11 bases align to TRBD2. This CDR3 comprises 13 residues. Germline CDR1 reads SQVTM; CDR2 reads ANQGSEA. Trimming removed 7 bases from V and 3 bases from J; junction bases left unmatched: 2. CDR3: CSAGTSGYNEQFF. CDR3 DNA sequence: TGCAGCGCCGGGACTAGCGGCTACAATGAGCAGTTCTTC.

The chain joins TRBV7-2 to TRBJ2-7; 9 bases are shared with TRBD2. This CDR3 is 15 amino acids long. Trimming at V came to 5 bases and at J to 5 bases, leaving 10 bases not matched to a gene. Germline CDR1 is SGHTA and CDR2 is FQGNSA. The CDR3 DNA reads TGTGCCAGCAGCCCCCAGGGCGGGGGGGTCCACGAGCAGTACTTC. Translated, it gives CASSPQGGGVHEQYF.

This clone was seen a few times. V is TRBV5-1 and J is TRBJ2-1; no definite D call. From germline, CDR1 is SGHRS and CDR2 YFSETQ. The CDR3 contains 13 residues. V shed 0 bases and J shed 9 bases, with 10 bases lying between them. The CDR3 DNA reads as TGCGCCAGCAGCTTGGTTTCGGCCGGTGAGCAGTTCTTC. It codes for CASSLVSAGEQFF. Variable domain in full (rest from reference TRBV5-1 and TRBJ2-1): KAGVTQTPRYLIKTRGQQVTLSCSPISGHRSVSWYQQTPGQGLQFLFEYFSETQRNKGNFPGRFSGRQFSNSRSEMNVSTLELGDSALYLCASSLVSAGEQFFGPGTRLTVL.

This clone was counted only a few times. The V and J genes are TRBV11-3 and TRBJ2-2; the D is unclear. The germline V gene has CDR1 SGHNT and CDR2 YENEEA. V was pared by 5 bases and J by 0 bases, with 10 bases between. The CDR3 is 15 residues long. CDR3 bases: TGTGCCAGCAGCCAAAATACTGCGAACACCGGGGAGCTGTTTTTT. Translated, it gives CASSQNTANTGELFF. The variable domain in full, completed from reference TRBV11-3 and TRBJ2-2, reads EAGVVQSPRYKIIEKKQPVAFWCNPISGHNTLYWYLQNLGQGPELLIRYENEEAVDDSQLPKDRFSAERLKGVDSTLKIQPAELGDSAVYLCASSQNTANTGELFFGEGSRLTVL.

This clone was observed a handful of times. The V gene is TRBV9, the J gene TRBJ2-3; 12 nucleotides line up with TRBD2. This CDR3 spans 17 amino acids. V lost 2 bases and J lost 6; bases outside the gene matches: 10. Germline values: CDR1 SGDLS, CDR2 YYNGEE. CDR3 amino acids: CASSVGLAGFSSDTQYF. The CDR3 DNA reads TGTGCCAGCAGCGTCGGACTAGCGGGATTTTCCTCCGATACGCAGTATTTT.

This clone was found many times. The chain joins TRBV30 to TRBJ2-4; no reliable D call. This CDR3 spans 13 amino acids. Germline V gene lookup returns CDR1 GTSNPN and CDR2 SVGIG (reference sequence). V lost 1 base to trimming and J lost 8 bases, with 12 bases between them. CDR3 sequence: CAWSALARHIQYF. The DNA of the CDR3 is TGTGCCTGGAGTGCCCTGGCTCGGCACATTCAGTACTTC. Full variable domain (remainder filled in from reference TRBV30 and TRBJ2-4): SQTIHQWPATLVQPVGSPLSLECTVEGTSNPNLYWYRQAAGRGLQLLFYSVGIGQISSEVPQNLSASRPQDRQFILSSKKLLLSDSGFYLCAWSALARHIQYFGAGTRLSVL.

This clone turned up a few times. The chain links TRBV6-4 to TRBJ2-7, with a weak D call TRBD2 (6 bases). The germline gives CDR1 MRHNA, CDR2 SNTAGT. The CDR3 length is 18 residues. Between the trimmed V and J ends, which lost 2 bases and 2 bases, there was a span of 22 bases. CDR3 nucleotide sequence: TGTGCCAGCAGTGACATTCCCCTCCAGGGAGGTTTGACCTACGAGCAGTACGTC. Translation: CASSDIPLQGGLTYEQYV.

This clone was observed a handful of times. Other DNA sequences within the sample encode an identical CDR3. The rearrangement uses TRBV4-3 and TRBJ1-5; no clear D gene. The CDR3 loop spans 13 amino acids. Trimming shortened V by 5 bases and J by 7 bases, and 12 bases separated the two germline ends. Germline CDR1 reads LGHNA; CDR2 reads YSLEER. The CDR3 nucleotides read TGCGCCAGCAGCGAAGGGCCGGGACAGCCCCAGCATTTT. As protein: CASSEGPGQPQHF.

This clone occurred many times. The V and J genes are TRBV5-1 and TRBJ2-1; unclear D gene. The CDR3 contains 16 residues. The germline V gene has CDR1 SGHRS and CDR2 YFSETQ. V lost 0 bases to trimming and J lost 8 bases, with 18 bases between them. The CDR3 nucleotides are TGCGCCAGCAGCTTGGAGCAGTCGGGTCTGTCTGATGAGCAGTTCTTC. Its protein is CASSLEQSGLSDEQFF. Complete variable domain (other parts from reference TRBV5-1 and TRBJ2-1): KAGVTQTPRYLIKTRGQQVTLSCSPISGHRSVSWYQQTPGQGLQFLFEYFSETQRNKGNFPGRFSGRQFSNSRSEMNVSTLELGDSALYLCASSLEQSGLSDEQFFGPGTRLTVL.

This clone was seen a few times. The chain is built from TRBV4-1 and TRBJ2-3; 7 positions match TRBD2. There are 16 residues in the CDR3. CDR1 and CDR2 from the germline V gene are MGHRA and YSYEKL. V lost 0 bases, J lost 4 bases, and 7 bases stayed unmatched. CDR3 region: CASSQDLSGAPDTQYF. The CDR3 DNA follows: TGCGCCAGCAGCCAAGATTTAAGCGGGGCCCCAGATACGCAGTATTTT.

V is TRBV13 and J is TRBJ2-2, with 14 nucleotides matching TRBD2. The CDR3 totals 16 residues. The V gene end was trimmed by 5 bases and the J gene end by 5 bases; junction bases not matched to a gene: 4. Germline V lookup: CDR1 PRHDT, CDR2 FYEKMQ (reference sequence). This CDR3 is CASSETSGRATGELFF. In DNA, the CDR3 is TGTGCCAGCAGCGAGACTAGCGGGAGGGCTACCGGGGAGCTGTTTTTT.